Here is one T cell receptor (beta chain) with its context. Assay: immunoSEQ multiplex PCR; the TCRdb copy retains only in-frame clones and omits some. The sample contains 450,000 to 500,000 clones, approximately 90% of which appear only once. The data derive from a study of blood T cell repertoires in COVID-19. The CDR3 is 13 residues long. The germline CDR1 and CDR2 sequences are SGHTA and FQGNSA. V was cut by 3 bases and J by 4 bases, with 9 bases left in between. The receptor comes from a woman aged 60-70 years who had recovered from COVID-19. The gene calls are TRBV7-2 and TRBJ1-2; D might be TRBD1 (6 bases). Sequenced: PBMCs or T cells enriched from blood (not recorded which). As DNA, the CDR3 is TGTGCCAGCAGCTTGACAGGAACCTATGGCTACACCTTC. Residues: CASSLTGTYGYTF.